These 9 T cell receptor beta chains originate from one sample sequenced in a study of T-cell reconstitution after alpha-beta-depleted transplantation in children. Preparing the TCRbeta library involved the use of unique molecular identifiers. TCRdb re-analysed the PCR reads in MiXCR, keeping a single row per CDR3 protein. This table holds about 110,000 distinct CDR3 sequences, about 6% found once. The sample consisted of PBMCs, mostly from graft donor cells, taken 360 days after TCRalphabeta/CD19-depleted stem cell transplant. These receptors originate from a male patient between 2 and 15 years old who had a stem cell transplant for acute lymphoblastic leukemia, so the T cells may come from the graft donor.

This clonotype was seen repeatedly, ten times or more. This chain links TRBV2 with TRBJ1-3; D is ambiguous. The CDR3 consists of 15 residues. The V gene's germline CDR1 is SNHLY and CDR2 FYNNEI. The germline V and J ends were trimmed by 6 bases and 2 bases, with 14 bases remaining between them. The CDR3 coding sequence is TGTGCCAGCAGGCAGGCGGTGAATCCTGGAAACACCATATATTTT. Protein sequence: CASRQAVNPGNTIYF.

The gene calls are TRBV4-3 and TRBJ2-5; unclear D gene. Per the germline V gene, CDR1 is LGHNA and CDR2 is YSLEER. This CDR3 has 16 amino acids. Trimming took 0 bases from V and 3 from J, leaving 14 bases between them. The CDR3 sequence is CASSQDPRTGKETQYF. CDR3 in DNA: TGCGCCAGCAGCCAAGATCCTCGGACGGGTAAAGAGACCCAGTACTTC.

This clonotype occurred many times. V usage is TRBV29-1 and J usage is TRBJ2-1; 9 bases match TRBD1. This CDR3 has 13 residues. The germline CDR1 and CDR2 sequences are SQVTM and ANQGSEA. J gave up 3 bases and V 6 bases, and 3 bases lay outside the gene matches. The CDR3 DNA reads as TGCAGCGTCCGGACAGGGGACTACAATGAGCAGTTCTTC. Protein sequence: CSVRTGDYNEQFF.

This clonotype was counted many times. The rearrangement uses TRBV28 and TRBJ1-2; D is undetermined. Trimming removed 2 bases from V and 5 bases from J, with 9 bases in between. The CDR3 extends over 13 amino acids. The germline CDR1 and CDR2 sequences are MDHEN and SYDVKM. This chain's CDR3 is CASSLGYSYGYTF. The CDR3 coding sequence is TGTGCCAGCAGTTTAGGGTACTCATATGGCTACACCTTC.

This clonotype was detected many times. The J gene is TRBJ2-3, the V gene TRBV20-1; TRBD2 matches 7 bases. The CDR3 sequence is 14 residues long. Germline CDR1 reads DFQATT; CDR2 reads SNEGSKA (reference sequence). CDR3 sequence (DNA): TGCCTGCTAGTACGAGCGGGACGCACAGATACGCAGTATTTT. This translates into CLLVRAGRTDTQYF.

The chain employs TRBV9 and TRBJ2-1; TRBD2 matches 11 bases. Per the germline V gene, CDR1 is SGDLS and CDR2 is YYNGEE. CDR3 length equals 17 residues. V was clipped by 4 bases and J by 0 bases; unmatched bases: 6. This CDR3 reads CASSPRLAGSSYNEQFF. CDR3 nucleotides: TGTGCCAGCAGCCCTCGACTAGCGGGAAGCTCCTACAATGAGCAGTTCTTC.

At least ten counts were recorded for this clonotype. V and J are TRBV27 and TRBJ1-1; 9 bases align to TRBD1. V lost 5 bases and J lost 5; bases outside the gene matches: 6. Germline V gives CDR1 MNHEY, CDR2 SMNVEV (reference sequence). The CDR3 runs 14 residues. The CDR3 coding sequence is TGTGCCAGCAGTCCGGGACAGGGAGGGACTGAAGCTTTCTTT. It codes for CASSPGQGGTEAFF.

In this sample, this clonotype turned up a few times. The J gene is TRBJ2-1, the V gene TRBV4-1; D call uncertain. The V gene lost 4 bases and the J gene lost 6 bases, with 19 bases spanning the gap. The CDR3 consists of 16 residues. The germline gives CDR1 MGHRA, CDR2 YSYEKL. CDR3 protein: CASSLQENSFINEQFF. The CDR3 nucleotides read TGCGCCAGCAGCCTACAAGAGAATAGCTTCATCAATGAGCAGTTCTTC.

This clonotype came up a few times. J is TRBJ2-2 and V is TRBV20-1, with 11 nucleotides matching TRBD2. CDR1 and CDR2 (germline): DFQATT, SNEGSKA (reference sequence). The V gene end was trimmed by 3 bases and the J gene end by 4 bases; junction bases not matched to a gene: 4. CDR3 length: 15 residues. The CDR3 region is CSASLLAGATGELFF. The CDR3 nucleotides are TGCAGTGCTAGTTTACTAGCGGGAGCCACCGGGGAGCTGTTTTTT.